This T cell receptor beta chain was obtained from a study of blood T cell repertoires in COVID-19. The overall study: The United States, Italy and Spain supplied acute and convalescent COVID-19 samples. Nucleic acid was either cDNA or gDNA, and it came from T cells, B-cell-depleted T cells, or PBMCs.

As processed by the authors: The authors estimated nucleated cell counts from reference gene primer amplification. Sequencing used immunoSEQ multiplex PCR; TCRdb keeps in-frame clones, though not all of them. V and J calls and clone size are those listed in that table; D and trimming were worked out from the DNA. The table includes 44,000 or so clones, approximately 84% detected once. V dropped 1 base and J dropped 5; count of bases not matched to a gene: 7. Germline V gene sequence: CDR1 SGHRS, CDR2 YFSETQ. This CDR3 is built from 15 residues. This clone was counted a single time. The sample comprised peripheral blood. The rearrangement joins TRBV5-1 to TRBJ2-3, with 7 positions matching TRBD1. This clonotype was obtained from a man aged 45-65 years with active COVID-19. CDR3 loop: CASSLRTGILDTQYF. Here the CDR3 DNA reads TGCGCCAGCAGCTTGAGGACAGGAATTTTAGATACGCAGTATTTT.